This TCR beta chain was recorded in a study of vaccination effects on CD4 cells after COVID-19. Background on the study: BNT162b2 vaccine or mRNA-1273 vaccine was given to participants in two doses. Two convalescent donors provided samples 16 days and one week before vaccination. Study findings and constraints: Predominantly, the post-vaccine spike-reactive clones of convalescents comprised new vaccine-induced clones.

Sequencing was preceded by expansion of antigen-specific CD4+ T cells with viral peptide pools in the ViraFEST assay. Cells that had been cultured for 10 days were the source of isolated CD4+ T cells. Confirmation by PCR established that the person had SARS-CoV-2 infection between March and December 2020. Each culture well received around 2 million PBMC. These cells were then cultured in IMDM with about 9.9 IU/ml IL-2 and roughly 10 ug/ml peptides. This CDR3 comprises 15 residues. Germline V gene sequence: CDR1 SEHNR, CDR2 FQNEAQ (reference sequence). V lost 0 bases and J lost 8, with 14 bases in between. TCRdb's copy holds only in-frame clones and misses some; the assay was immunoSEQ multiplex PCR. This sample yields about 24,000 clones, of which 60% to 80% are seen a single time; roughly 17% belongs to the top ten. In regard to this clone: Antigen specificity is unknown.

The source material was CD4+ T cells from PBMCs cultured with SARS-CoV-2 spike peptides, sampled before COVID-19 vaccination. J is TRBJ2-1 and V is TRBV7-9; the D gene is possibly TRBD2 (5 bases). This receptor was identified in a human donor who had a prior SARS-CoV-2 infection. As DNA, the CDR3 is TGTGCCAGCAGCTTAGCGGGAGTTGCGTGGTATGAGCAGTTCTTC. Amino acid sequence: CASSLAGVAWYEQFF.